The 2 T cell receptor beta chains below come from one sample, sequenced in a study of metastatic and nonmetastatic thyroid tumors. TCRdb re-analyzed the PCR reads using MiXCR. The table includes about 35,000 clones, approximately 19% detected once. No patient had received any treatment before thyroid surgery. Sequencing was performed on blood. These receptor sequences come from a female donor with papillary thyroid cancer or a benign thyroid nodule (not recorded which). Some clones in this sample may be carry-over from other donors' samples.

The table lists this clone with a few counts. The rearrangement joins TRBV6-4 to TRBJ1-3; D is unresolved. Germline V gene lookup returns CDR1 MRHNA and CDR2 SNTAGT. Trimming stripped 5 bases from V and 2 bases from J, with 4 bases between. The CDR3 contains 12 residues. This chain's CDR3 is CASSYPGNTIYF. The CDR3 region has the DNA TGTGCCAGCAGTTACCCTGGAAACACCATATATTTT.

In this sample, this clone turned up a few times. The chain links TRBV28 to TRBJ2-7, with 12 bases lining up with TRBD2. CDR3 size: 16 residues. V dropped 8 bases and J dropped 6; count of bases not matched to a gene: 14. Germline V lookup: CDR1 MDHEN, CDR2 SYDVKM. As DNA, the CDR3 is TGTGCCAGCCTACTTCGTCTAGCGGGAGGGTGGGGCGAGCAGTACTTC. This encodes CASLLRLAGGWGEQYF.